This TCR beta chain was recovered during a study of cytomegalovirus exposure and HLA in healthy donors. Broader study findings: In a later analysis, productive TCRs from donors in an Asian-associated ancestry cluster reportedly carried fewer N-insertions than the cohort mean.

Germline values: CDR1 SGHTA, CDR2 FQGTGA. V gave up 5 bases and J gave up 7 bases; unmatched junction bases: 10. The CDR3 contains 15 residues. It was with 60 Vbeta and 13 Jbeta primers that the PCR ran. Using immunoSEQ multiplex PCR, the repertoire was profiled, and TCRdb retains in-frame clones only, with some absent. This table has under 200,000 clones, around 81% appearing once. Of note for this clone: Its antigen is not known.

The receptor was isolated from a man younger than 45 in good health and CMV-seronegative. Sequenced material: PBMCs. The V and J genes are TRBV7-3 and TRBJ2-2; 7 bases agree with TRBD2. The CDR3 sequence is CASSPFGRTSGELFF. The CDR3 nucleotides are TGTGCCAGCAGCCCCTTCGGGAGGACCAGCGGGGAGCTGTTTTTT.